Below, one T cell receptor (beta chain) is given with its context. Its antigen is undetermined. The sample belongs to a study of T cells in Graves' hyperthyroidism and ophthalmopathy. Study summary: Before any treatment, at initial diagnosis, peripheral blood was collected. Regarding the study as a whole: Ophthalmopathy got predicted by the model a median roughly six months before its onset.

TCR beta CDR3 region amplification was performed from RNA transcripts. When the TCR CDR3 underwent first-round RT-PCR, the HTBI primer set was used. TCRdb redid the calling of the multiplex PCR reads with MiXCR, one entry per CDR3 protein. The profile covers about 840,000 distinct CDR3 sequences, with roughly 37% appearing a single time and around 9.3% taken by the ten largest. The study defined stable Graves' hyperthyroidism as no ophthalmopathy progression within 18 months. Patients aged 18 to 65 had newly diagnosed hyperthyroidism lasting under 2 months. Trimming pared 5 bases from V and 7 bases from J, leaving 8 bases between. This CDR3 contains 11 residues. CDR1 is ENHRY, CDR2 SYGVKD, per germline.

The sample taken for sequencing was blood. The V gene is TRBV10-3, the J gene TRBJ1-2; D gene uncertain. This TCR came from a man aged 18 to 30 with Graves' hyperthyroidism. CDR3 amino acids: CAISKGAGYTF. CDR3 nucleotides: TGTGCCATCAGTAAGGGTGCTGGCTACACCTTC.